Shown below are 19 T cell receptor beta chains from a single sample sequenced in a study of cytomegalovirus exposure and HLA in healthy donors. The PCR contained 60 Vbeta and 13 Jbeta primers. Clones were sequenced by immunoSEQ multiplex PCR, and TCRdb holds only the in-frame ones, with some missing. The table shows 90,000 to 110,000 clones, with 73% occurring only once. The specimen was PBMCs. The receptors here all came from a man in his forties in good health and CMV-seronegative.

The V and J genes are TRBV27 and TRBJ2-5, with 7 bases lining up with TRBD2. From germline, CDR1 is MNHEY and CDR2 SMNVEV (reference sequence). V dropped 4 bases and J dropped 2; count of bases not matched to a gene: 7. The CDR3 length is 15 residues. This CDR3 is CASSSPDSGQETQYF. In DNA form, the CDR3 reads TGTGCCAGCAGTTCCCCGGATAGCGGGCAAGAGACCCAGTACTTC.

The rearrangement links TRBV7-8 to TRBJ2-1; 9 bases fit TRBD2. V gave up 3 bases and J gave up 8 bases; unmatched junction bases: 8. Per the germline V gene, CDR1 is SGHVS and CDR2 is FQNEAQ. The CDR3 sequence is 15 residues long. The CDR3, as DNA: TGTGCCAGCAGCTTTAGCCTCGTAGCGGGGGATGAGCAGTTCTTC. Its translation is CASSFSLVAGDEQFF.

The chain uses TRBV6-5 and TRBJ2-5, with 14 bases lining up with TRBD2. The junction had 7 bases not matched to a gene; V was cut back by 8 bases and J by 5 bases. Germline V CDR1 and CDR2: MNHEY, SVGAGI. The CDR3 consists of 15 residues. The CDR3 DNA follows: TGTGCCAGCCGCCTGACTAGCGGGGGGGCGGAGACCCAGTACTTC. Translated, it gives CASRLTSGGAETQYF.

The chain combines TRBV10-3 with TRBJ1-1, with 11 bases that match TRBD1. J gave up 8 bases and V 2 bases, and 7 bases lay outside the gene matches. The CDR3 is 15 amino acids. The V gene's germline CDR1 is ENHRY and CDR2 SYGVKD. DNA of the CDR3: TGTGCCATCAGTGAGGGACAGGGGGCCAAAGCCGAAGCTTTCTTT. Translation gives CAISEGQGAKAEAFF.

The chain couples TRBV5-4 to TRBJ2-1, with TRBD2 identical over 12 bases. With 1 base clipped from V and 8 bases from J, the junction kept 4 bases outside the gene matches. Germline V gene sequence: CDR1 SGHNT, CDR2 YYREEE (reference sequence). The CDR3 loop spans 15 amino acids. The CDR3 protein is CASSLTSGGRDEQFF. CDR3 bases: TGTGCCAGCAGCTTGACTAGCGGGGGGCGGGATGAGCAGTTCTTC.

J is TRBJ1-5 and V is TRBV18; 7 positions match TRBD1. Germline CDR1 reads KGHSH; CDR2 reads LQKENI. The CDR3 is 13 residues long. Trimming removed 2 bases from V and 5 bases from J; junction bases left unmatched: 0. The CDR3 sequence: CASSPTGDQPQHF. In DNA form, the CDR3 reads TGTGCCAGCTCACCAACAGGGGATCAGCCCCAGCATTTT.

This clone was observed a handful of times. The chain carries TRBV6-1 and TRBJ2-7; D is unresolved. The CDR3 is made up of 12 amino acids. Trimming cost V 6 bases and J 3 bases, with 9 bases left between them. CDR1 MNHNS and CDR2 SASEGT come from the germline V gene. CDR3 nucleotides: TGTGCCAGCAGGGAAACTGGCTACGAGCAGTACTTC. Its translation: CASRETGYEQYF.

The chain is built from TRBV19 and TRBJ1-6; no reliable D call. Germline V gene lookup returns CDR1 LNHDA and CDR2 SQIVND (reference sequence). CDR3 length: 13 residues. Trimming pared 5 bases from V and 2 bases from J, leaving 4 bases between. In DNA form, the CDR3 reads TGTGCCAGTAGTGACACCTATAATTCACCCCTCCACTTT. Protein product: CASSDTYNSPLHF.

The chain joins TRBV4-1 to TRBJ1-5, with 9 positions matching TRBD1. The germline CDR1 and CDR2 sequences are MGHRA and YSYEKL. The CDR3 consists of 16 residues. V dropped 1 base and J dropped 7; count of bases not matched to a gene: 8. The CDR3 loop reads CASSQVLTGGGQPQHF. Written as DNA, the CDR3 is TGCGCCAGCAGCCAAGTCTTGACAGGGGGTGGGCAGCCCCAGCATTTT.

This clone has only one observation. The chain has TRBV5-4 and TRBJ1-5, with D perhaps matching TRBD1 (5 bases). Deletions cut 2 bases from V and 2 bases from J, with 14 bases between. The CDR3 is 16 residues long. Germline V CDR1 and CDR2: SGHNT, YYREEE (reference sequence). Written as DNA, the CDR3 is TGTGCCAGCAGCTTTGGTGGGGGGACGGGCAATCAGCCCCAGCATTTT. This codes for CASSFGGGTGNQPQHF.

This clone was seen a single time. This chain uses TRBV7-3 with TRBJ2-1; 11 nucleotides match TRBD1. CDR3 length: 14 amino acids. Trimming at V came to 6 bases and at J to 8 bases, leaving 6 bases not matched to a gene. Germline CDR1 is SGHTA and CDR2 is FQGTGA. The CDR3 bases are TGTGCCAGCAGTCGGGACAGGGGGGCCGATGAGCAGTTCTTC. It translates to CASSRDRGADEQFF.

This chain uses TRBV10-3 with TRBJ2-3; TRBD1 agrees at 9 bases. Trimming cost V 5 bases and J 6 bases; bases outside gene matches: 6. Per germline, CDR1 ENHRY and CDR2 SYGVKD. CDR3 length equals 14 residues. The chain's CDR3 is CAISMDRGRDTQYF. CDR3 bases: TGTGCCATCAGTATGGACAGGGGAAGGGATACGCAGTATTTT.

This chain links TRBV7-3 with TRBJ2-7, with 12 bases fitting TRBD2. CDR3 length equals 14 residues. The V gene's germline CDR1 is SGHTA and CDR2 FQGTGA. Germline trimming cut 8 bases from V and 0 bases from J; bases unmatched to any gene: 2. CDR3 DNA: TGTGCCAGCTGGACTAGCGGGGACTCCTACGAGCAGTACTTC. Amino acid sequence: CASWTSGDSYEQYF.

The CDR3 DNA reads TGTGCCACCACCCTGGACAGGGGGACTGAAGCTTTCTTT. Translated: CATTLDRGTEAFF. V and J are TRBV15 and TRBJ1-1; 10 nucleotides line up with TRBD1. The CDR3 loop spans 13 amino acids. J lost 5 bases, V lost 7 bases, and 4 bases had no gene match. CDR1 and CDR2 (germline): LNHNV, YYDKDF (reference sequence).

This clone appeared a few times. This rearrangement joins TRBV11-2 to TRBJ2-5; 7 bases agree with TRBD1. After removal of 4 bases from V and 4 bases from J, the junction contained 6 bases not matched to a gene. CDR1 and CDR2 from the germline V gene are SGHAT and FQNNGV. This CDR3 contains 14 residues. CDR3 region: CASSWTGRGETQYF. The CDR3 DNA reads as TGTGCCAGCAGCTGGACAGGAAGAGGAGAGACCCAGTACTTC.

The chain is built from TRBV29-1 and TRBJ1-4; D is ambiguous. The CDR3 extends over 12 amino acids. V was cut by 6 bases and J by 12 bases, with 17 bases left in between. Germline-derived CDR1 and CDR2 are SQVTM and ANQGSEA. The CDR3 sequence: CSVGETVGELFF. The CDR3 DNA reads as TGCAGCGTCGGTGAGACCGTCGGGGAACTGTTTTTT. Based on the CDR3 plus reference TRBV29-1 and TRBJ1-4, the full variable domain is SAVISQKPSRDICQRGTSLTIQCQVDSQVTMMFWYRQQPGQSLTLIATANQGSEATYESGFVIDKFPISRPNLTFSTLTVSNMSPEDSSIYLCSVGETVGELFFGSGTQLSVL.

J is TRBJ1-5 and V is TRBV6-1; 7 bases are shared with TRBD1. J lost 7 bases, V lost 7 bases, and 10 bases had no gene match. CDR1 and CDR2 (germline): MNHNS, SASEGT. This CDR3 region has 14 residues. The CDR3 reads CASTTGATGQPQHF. The DNA for the CDR3 is TGTGCCAGCACCACAGGGGCTACCGGGCAGCCCCAGCATTTT.

The sample holds a few counts of this clone. The chain carries TRBV6-5 and TRBJ2-1; the match to TRBD2 covers 10 bases. The CDR3 is 15 amino acids. CDR1 and CDR2 from the germline V gene are MNHEY and SVGAGI. V was clipped by 6 bases and J by 8 bases; unmatched bases: 10. CDR3 region: CASSLSGGAPDEQFF. DNA of the CDR3: TGTGCCAGCAGCCTAAGCGGGGGGGCCCCCGATGAGCAGTTCTTC.

In its sample, this clone was seen a few times. J is TRBJ2-7 and V is TRBV6-5; 10 bases map to TRBD1. Germline CDR1 MNHEY, CDR2 SVGAGI. CDR3 length: 16 amino acids. V dropped 0 bases and J dropped 7; count of bases not matched to a gene: 9. CDR3 bases: TGTGCCAGCAGTTACTCGGGGACAGGGGATCCGACGGAGCAGTACTTC. This translates into CASSYSGTGDPTEQYF.